The entry below gives a single T cell receptor beta chain sequence along with its context. This specimen comes from a study of T-cell reconstitution after alpha-beta-depleted transplantation in children. Construction of the TCRbeta library involved unique molecular identifiers. TCRdb re-called the PCR reads with MiXCR, one entry per CDR3 protein. The sample has some 300,000 distinct CDR3 sequences, 10% seen once. CDR1 and CDR2 from the germline V gene are SGHAT and FQNNGV. This CDR3 is 17 amino acids long. The J segment lost 2 bases and the V segment lost 0 bases, leaving 6 bases of the junction unmatched.

The receptor was derived from a human donor who donated a stem cell graft to a child with acute lymphoblastic leukemia. The chain links TRBV11-2 to TRBJ2-2, with TRBD1 matching 7 bases. The source was PBMCs from the stem cell graft donor, collected from the stem cell graft. This CDR3 reads CASSLDGRGINTGELFF. CDR3 nucleotide sequence: TGTGCCAGCAGCTTAGATGGCAGGGGGATAAACACCGGGGAGCTGTTTTTT.